This T cell receptor beta chain was sequenced during a study of shared clonotypes between healthy human individuals. As for the study in general: Researchers assigned three CD4 naive, three CD4 memory, two CD8 naive and one CD8 memory plate to each donor.

With regard to this clone: Its target is unknown.

Trimming cost V 4 bases and J 8 bases, with 26 bases left between them. Germline V gene lookup returns CDR1 SGDLS and CDR2 YYNGEE. The CDR3 runs 17 residues. Investigators spread the genomic DNA of each subset evenly over several immunoSEQ plates. TCRdb's copy holds only in-frame clones and misses some; the assay was immunoSEQ multiplex PCR. In the table there are fewer than 1.8 million clones, approximately 98.5% of which are singletons. Study findings and constraints: The authors sampled blood alone, and tissue repertoires likely differ.

The chain carries TRBV9 and TRBJ2-3, with a tentative D call TRBD2 (6 bases). The receptor's source is a young man in good health. The material sequenced was naive CD4+ T cells sorted from blood. This sample's subset: CD45RA+ positively selected. The chain's CDR3 is CASSPSPVGGVSGTQYF. The CDR3 region has the DNA TGTGCCAGCAGCCCAAGTCCAGTCGGCGGGGTCAGTGGTACGCAGTATTTT.